The clone carrying this T cell receptor beta chain was recorded many times. Its antigen is still unknown. The lymph nodes were axillary draining lymph nodes from breast cancer patients. TCRdb called the multiplex PCR reads again in MiXCR, with one record for every CDR3 protein. In the table there are tens of thousands of distinct CDR3 sequences, roughly 20% of which are singletons. The data were taken from a study of breast tumors, draining lymph nodes, adjacent tissues. General study points: Most tumor T cells seemingly derive from lymph node, then expand in tumor.

The sample comprised axillary lymph node tissue. The source of this sequence is a female donor with breast cancer. Some clones in this sample may be carry-over from other donors' samples.

DNA of the CDR3: TGTGCCAGCAGCTTAGAGGCTAGTTCGTCAGTACGTGATTTCTTC. Its protein is CASSLEASSSVRDFF. The V call is TRBV11-2, the J call TRBJ2-1; D not certain. Germline assignment: CDR1 SGHAT and CDR2 FQNNGV. Trimming shortened V by 0 bases and J by 16 bases, and 22 bases separated the two germline ends. The CDR3 runs 15 residues.